By proportion, the clone carrying this TCR beta chain is medium-sized. Its matching antigen is unknown. Peripheral blood genomic DNA, not sorted cells or RNA, was the template. The junction had 2 bases not matched to a gene; V was cut back by 0 bases and J by 5 bases. Looked up from germline, CDR1 is LNHNV and CDR2 is YYDKDF (reference sequence). This CDR3 is built from 14 residues. This entry comes from a study of T cell repertoires in aging, cancer and after chemotherapy. Study-wide results and caveats: These repertoire data do not allow conclusions about immunological memory after chemotherapy. Compared with age-matched healthy donors, untreated hematological or solid cancer patients showed higher blood TCR clonality. Rebound thymic output was suggested by rising median generation probability during chemotherapy in each cancer cohort.

Multiplex touch-down PCR with TRB-A/B primers amplified rearranged V-D-J TRB sequences. TCRdb re-called the multiplex PCR reads with MiXCR, one entry per CDR3 protein. Of about 6,000 distinct CDR3 sequences listed, approximately 37% are singletons. V gene TRBV15 combines with J gene TRBJ2-5, with 8 bases fitting TRBD1. The source of this sequence is a human donor in good health. Sequencing input: blood. CDR3 sequence (DNA): TGTGCCACCAGCAGAGACAGGGGGCGGGAGACCCAGTACTTC. Protein product: CATSRDRGRETQYF.